Below, 18 T cell receptor beta chains from the same sample are listed, as sequenced in a study of T cells in localized non-small cell lung cancer. Data came from immunoSEQ multiplex PCR; TCRdb stores just in-frame clones and leaves some out. The sample has thousands of clones; about 26% are singletons. The input for sequencing was lung tumor tissue, taken before any cancer treatment. These receptor sequences come from a male donor at least 60 years old with stage II squamous cell lung carcinoma.

This clone was observed a handful of times. The V call is TRBV11-3, the J call TRBJ1-1, with 7 bases fitting TRBD1. CDR1 is SGHNT and CDR2 is YENEEA in the germline V gene. The CDR3 has 16 amino acids. Trimming cost V 5 bases and J 1 base; bases outside gene matches: 10. CDR3 DNA sequence: TGTGCCAGCAGCCAAAACAGGGGAGCAGGGAACACTGAAGCTTTCTTT. Protein: CASSQNRGAGNTEAFF.

The chain carries TRBV11-3 and TRBJ1-1, with D unclear. V was clipped by 4 bases and J by 6 bases, with 15 bases between them. CDR1 is SGHNT, CDR2 YENEEA, per germline. This CDR3 is 14 amino acids long. In DNA form, the CDR3 reads TGTGCCAGCAGCTCCCTCGGGGAGTTGTCTGAAGCTTTCTTT. This codes for CASSSLGELSEAFF. Looking up the rest from reference TRBV11-3 and TRBJ1-1 gives the full variable domain: EAGVVQSPRYKIIEKKQPVAFWCNPISGHNTLYWYLQNLGQGPELLIRYENEEAVDDSQLPKDRFSAERLKGVDSTLKIQPAELGDSAVYLCASSSLGELSEAFFGQGTRLTVV.

The chain combines TRBV6-8 with TRBJ1-1; D is uncertain. This CDR3 comprises 13 residues. In germline, CDR1 is MNHGY, CDR2 SAAAGT. V was pared by 2 bases and J by 7 bases, with 11 bases between. The chain's CDR3 is CASSYRGMGEAFF. In nucleotides, the CDR3 is TGTGCCAGCAGTTACCGCGGCATGGGTGAAGCTTTCTTT.

The sample holds a few counts of this clone. This chain joins TRBV19 and TRBJ2-3; 7 positions agree with TRBD1. V lost 7 bases and J lost 4; bases outside the gene matches: 8. Germline values: CDR1 LNHDA, CDR2 SQIVND (reference sequence). The CDR3 covers 14 residues. CDR3 sequence: CASNLGQRADTQYF. The CDR3 DNA reads TGTGCCAGTAATTTGGGACAGCGTGCAGATACGCAGTATTTT. Complete variable domain (other parts from reference TRBV19 and TRBJ2-3): DGGITQSPKYLFRKEGQNVTLSCEQNLNHDAMYWYRQDPGQGLRLIYYSQIVNDFQKGDIAEGYSVSREKKESFPLTVTSAQKNPTAFYLCASNLGQRADTQYFGPGTRLTVL.

By its share, this clone is large. The CDR3, as DNA: TGTGCCAGCAGCTTGATTGCGGGAGTTAGTACCGGGGAGCTGTTTTTT. Protein product: CASSLIAGVSTGELFF. The chain is built from TRBV11-3 and TRBJ2-2; 7 bases fit TRBD2. Germline trimming cut 3 bases from V and 5 bases from J; bases unmatched to any gene: 9. This CDR3 comprises 16 residues. Germline V CDR1 and CDR2: SGHNT, YENEEA.

Only a few counts were recorded for this clone. The chain recombines TRBV14 with TRBJ1-2; 7 positions match TRBD1. The J segment lost 4 bases and the V segment lost 4 bases, leaving 3 bases of the junction unmatched. From germline, CDR1 is SGHDN and CDR2 FVKESK. The CDR3 loop spans 13 amino acids. In DNA, the CDR3 is TGTGCCAGCAGCCCGGGGACAGCCTATGGCTACACCTTC. This sequence encodes CASSPGTAYGYTF.

This clone was counted only a few times. This chain joins TRBV30 and TRBJ1-3; no clear D gene. V lost 4 bases and J lost 1, with 5 bases in between. The CDR3 spans 12 residues. Germline values: CDR1 GTSNPN, CDR2 SVGIG (reference sequence). The CDR3 loop reads CAWKRSGNTIYF. The DNA of the CDR3 is TGTGCCTGGAAGAGGTCTGGAAACACCATATATTTT.

This clone is termed medium-sized. The V gene is TRBV11-1, the J gene TRBJ2-3; D gene ambiguous. The CDR3 is 14 residues long. The germline V gene encodes CDR1 SGHAT and CDR2 FQDESV (reference sequence). Trimming left V 4 bases short and J 0 bases short, with 8 bases between. CDR3 coding DNA: TGTGCCAGCAGCTCAATATCTAGCACAGATACGCAGTATTTT. Translated, it gives CASSSISSTDTQYF.

V gene TRBV19 combines with J gene TRBJ2-7; D not certain. The CDR3 spans 15 residues. V shed 3 bases and J shed 0 bases, with 12 bases lying between them. Germline CDR1 and CDR2: LNHDA and SQIVND (reference sequence). In DNA form, the CDR3 reads TGTGCCAGTAGTATCTCCGGCCAGCCCTCCTACGAGCAGTACTTC. Residues: CASSISGQPSYEQYF. Combining the CDR3 with reference TRBV19 and TRBJ2-7 gives the whole variable domain DGGITQSPKYLFRKEGQNVTLSCEQNLNHDAMYWYRQDPGQGLRLIYYSQIVNDFQKGDIAEGYSVSREKKESFPLTVTSAQKNPTAFYLCASSISGQPSYEQYFGPGTRLTVT.

This clone was counted a few times. The rearrangement uses TRBV19 and TRBJ1-1; 7 positions agree with TRBD1. Germline V gives CDR1 LNHDA, CDR2 SQIVND (reference sequence). The CDR3 contains 13 residues. Losses at the gene ends were 3 bases for V and 4 bases for J; bases not matched to a gene: 2. The CDR3 here is CASSIQGGTEAFF. The CDR3 DNA is TGTGCCAGTAGTATCCAGGGGGGCACTGAAGCTTTCTTT.

J is TRBJ1-3 and V is TRBV7-6; TRBD1 aligns across 7 bases. Germline V gene sequence: CDR1 SGHVS, CDR2 FNYEAQ. With V trimmed by 1 base and J by 2 bases, 2 bases remained unmatched. The CDR3 loop spans 15 amino acids. CDR3 amino acids: CASSLEGTAGNTIYF. For the CDR3, the DNA is TGTGCCAGCAGCTTAGAAGGGACAGCTGGAAACACCATATATTTT.

This clone was detected only a few times. This chain connects TRBV8-2 to TRBJ2-1; the D segment call TRBD2 is taken from the table without a DNA check. TRBV8-2 is deemed a pseudogene. CDR3 size: 17 residues. CDR3 nucleotides: TGTGCCAGCAGTTTAAGGTTAACGGGACTAGTGGGGAATGAGCAGTTCTTC. Protein: CASSLRLTGLVGNEQFF.

This sequence joins TRBV18 and TRBJ1-5, with D perhaps TRBD1 (5 bases). The CDR3 has 14 residues. Germline V lookup: CDR1 KGHSH, CDR2 LQKENI. V lost 3 bases, J lost 3 bases, and 9 bases lay in between. The CDR3 region is CASSPGATNQPQHF. The CDR3 nucleotides read TGTGCCAGCTCACCTGGGGCTACCAATCAGCCCCAGCATTTT.

The chain links TRBV27 to TRBJ2-3; no reliable D call. CDR3 length: 13 amino acids. The V end lost 3 bases, the J end lost 6 bases, and 10 bases lay between the germline ends. Looked up from germline, CDR1 is MNHEY and CDR2 is SMNVEV (reference sequence). CDR3 loop: CASSFTVADTQYF. CDR3 DNA sequence: TGTGCCAGCAGTTTTACGGTGGCGGATACGCAGTATTTT.

This clone showed up just a few times. The genes are TRBV9 and TRBJ1-1; D remains ambiguous. The V gene lost 0 bases and the J gene lost 7 bases, with 16 bases spanning the gap. Germline V gene data show CDR1 as SGDLS and CDR2 as YYNGEE. This CDR3 has 15 amino acids. In nucleotides, the CDR3 is TGTGCCAGCAGCGTAGATCCGACGGGCTTCAGTGAAGCTTTCTTT. It is translated as CASSVDPTGFSEAFF.

This clone was seen a few times. This chain joins TRBV29-1 and TRBJ1-1; 8 bases agree with TRBD1. Germline V CDR1 and CDR2: SQVTM, ANQGSEA. Trimming cost V 4 bases and J 4 bases; bases outside gene matches: 8. The CDR3 covers 14 residues. The CDR3, as DNA: TGCAGCGTTGTAGACAGGGGCGGAATCACTGAAGCTTTCTTT. Its protein is CSVVDRGGITEAFF.

This rearrangement joins TRBV11-3 to TRBJ1-3; 7 bases align to TRBD1. Germline lookup yields CDR1 SGHNT and CDR2 YENEEA. V was pared by 5 bases and J by 3 bases, with 7 bases of the junction left unmatched. This CDR3 has 15 residues. CDR3 residues: CASSLQGDSGNTIYF. CDR3 sequence (DNA): TGTGCCAGCAGCCTCCAGGGGGACAGTGGAAACACCATATATTTT.

CDR3 amino acids: CASSWGQSSNYGYTF. The DNA for the CDR3 is TGCGCCAGCAGCTGGGGACAGTCCTCTAACTATGGCTACACCTTC. The chain uses TRBV5-1 and TRBJ1-2, with 7 bases matching TRBD1. The ends lost 3 bases at V and 0 bases at J; junction bases unmatched: 5. This CDR3 is built from 15 residues. Germline CDR1 reads SGHRS; CDR2 reads YFSETQ.